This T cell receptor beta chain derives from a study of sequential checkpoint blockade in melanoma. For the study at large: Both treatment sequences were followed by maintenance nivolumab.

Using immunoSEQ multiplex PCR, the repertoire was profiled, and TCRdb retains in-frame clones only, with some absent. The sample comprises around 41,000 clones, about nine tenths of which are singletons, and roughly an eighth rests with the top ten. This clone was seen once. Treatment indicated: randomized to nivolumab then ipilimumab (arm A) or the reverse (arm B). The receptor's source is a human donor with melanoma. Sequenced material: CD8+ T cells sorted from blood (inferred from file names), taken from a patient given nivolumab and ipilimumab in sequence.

For the CDR3, the DNA is TGTGCCAGCAGTTCGGGAGGGGAGCACTACAATGAGCAGTTCTTC. Residues: CASSSGGEHYNEQFF. The chain employs TRBV6-5 and TRBJ2-1; 8 nucleotides match TRBD2. The length of the CDR3 is 15 residues. Germline V CDR1 and CDR2: MNHEY, SVGAGI. The V gene end was trimmed by 4 bases and the J gene end by 3 bases; junction bases not matched to a gene: 5.